The clone carrying this T cell receptor (beta chain) appeared a few times. Antigen unknown. TCRdb re-analysed the reads in MiXCR, keeping a single row per CDR3 protein. The sample has a few hundred thousand distinct CDR3 sequences, under 45% seen once. This sample was included in a study of T cell repertoires in cytomegalovirus infection. Looking at the study overall: Use of recently identified HLA-C-restricted and well-studied HLA-B-restricted CMV epitopes was part of the study.

CDR1 is MGHDK, CDR2 SYGVNS, per germline. This CDR3 spans 12 amino acids. The V end lost 8 bases, the J end lost 1 base, and 9 bases lay between the germline ends. The chain is built from TRBV25-1 and TRBJ2-7, with no clear D. This receptor was obtained from a human donor in good health (CMV status not recorded). Some clones in this sample may be carry-over from other donors' samples. Source: cultured PBMCs, taken from culture after CMV antigen stimulation. CDR3 sequence reads: CASRGNSYEQYF. CDR3 coding DNA: TGTGCCAGCCGTGGCAATTCCTACGAGCAGTACTTC.